Listed below are T cell receptor beta chains from one sample, sequenced in a study of blood T cells in healthy people across ages. TCRdb re-derived calls from the 5' RACE reads in MiXCR, one entry per CDR3 protein. Among around 1,700,000 distinct CDR3 sequences listed, about 28% were seen once. Sequenced sample: blood. These TCRs come from a woman in her thirties in good health. CDR3s include the opening cysteine and the closing phenylalanine or tryptophan. The order of the fields is J gene, clone size, D gene, V gene, CDR3 DNA, CDR3 protein. D genes are given only for firm matches. Expanded clones are given a class, and other clones once, few, many or no size at all.

J: TRBJ1-2; size: NA; D: NA; V: TRBV12-3/TRBV12-4; DNA: TGTGCCAGCAGTTTTCGCGGGGTAGGCTACACCTTC; CDR3: CASSFRGVGYTF
J: TRBJ2-4; size: NA; D: TRBD1; V: TRBV5-1; DNA: TGCGCCAGCAGCTTGATGGGACAGGGAACTTACAATGAGCAGTACTTC; CDR3: CASSLMGQGTYNEQYF
J: TRBJ1-5; size: NA; D: NA; V: TRBV28; DNA: TGTGCCAGCAGTTTTGGAGCGTTAGAGCCCCAGCATTTT; CDR3: CASSFGALEPQHF
J: TRBJ1-1; size: NA; D: NA; V: TRBV6-5; DNA: TGTGCCAGCAGTTACGAACCCGGGAACACTGAAGCTTTCTTT; CDR3: CASSYEPGNTEAFF
J: TRBJ1-2; size: few; D: TRBD1; V: TRBV30; DNA: TGTGCCTGGACCTCGGACAGGGAGCAGGGCTACACCTTC; CDR3: CAWTSDREQGYTF
J: TRBJ1-5; size: NA; D: NA; V: TRBV5-8; DNA: TGTGCCAGCAGCCTTTGGACTATCGGTAGAGCCCAGCATTTT; CDR3: CASSLWTIGRAQHF
J: TRBJ2-7; size: NA; D: NA; V: TRBV21-1; DNA: TGTGCCAGCAGCAAATGGACGGACTACGAGCAGTACTTC; CDR3: CASSKWTDYEQYF
J: TRBJ1-2; size: NA; D: NA; V: TRBV13; DNA: TGTGACAGCAGCGACCGGGACGGAGGTTCGATCGGCTACACCTTC; CDR3: CDSSDRDGGSIGYTF
J: TRBJ1-4; size: few; D: TRBD1; V: TRBV7-2; DNA: TGTGCCAGCAGCTCCGAGGGGGCGAATAATGAAAAACTGTTTTTT; CDR3: CASSSEGANNEKLFF
J: TRBJ1-5; size: NA; D: TRBD1; V: TRBV7-6; DNA: TGTGCCAGCAGCTTCACTGACAGGGGGGCGCCCCGGCATTTT; CDR3: CASSFTDRGAPRHF
J: TRBJ1-6; size: NA; D: NA; V: TRBV12-3/TRBV12-4; DNA: TGTGCCAGCAGCTCCCTGTTGGGTTCACCCCTCCACTTT; CDR3: CASSSLLGSPLHF
J: TRBJ1-1; size: NA; D: NA; V: TRBV5-1; DNA: TGCGCCAGCAGCTCCGACAGTCGAGCTTTCTTT; CDR3: CASSSDSRAFF
J: TRBJ2-5; size: many; D: NA; V: TRBV9; DNA: TGTGCCAGCAGCTCTAGGCACGGAGCTCAAGAGACCCAGTACTTC; CDR3: CASSSRHGAQETQYF